This T cell receptor (beta chain) was recorded in a study of response to subunit inactivated influenza vaccine. Study outcomes and limitations: The authors put forward the suggestion that each seasonal influenza vaccination may bring in only a limited number of new T cells.

The CDR3 consists of 15 residues. Germline CDR1 and CDR2: SGHVS and FQNEAQ. The V end was cut by 6 bases, the J end by 0 bases, with 12 bases between. Comments on this clonotype: No antigen is known for it.

TCRdb fed the RT-PCR reads into MiXCR, producing one record per CDR3 protein. The data show a few hundred thousand distinct CDR3 sequences, less than 7.5% seen once. Sequences were derived from PBMCs from blood, sampled about 24 months after vaccination. The chain employs TRBV7-8 and TRBJ1-3; the D gene is possibly TRBD1 (5 bases). The clonotype comes from a man aged 50-75 years who received an inactivated influenza vaccine. The CDR3 DNA reads TGTGCCAGCAGAACCCAGGACACCTCTGGAAACACCATATATTTT. Its translation is CASRTQDTSGNTIYF. Filled out from reference TRBV7-8 and TRBJ1-3, the complete variable domain reads GAGVSQSPRYKVAKRGQDVALRCDPISGHVSLFWYQQALGQGPEFLTYFQNEAQLDKSGLPSDRFFAERPEGSVSTLKIQRTQQEDSAVYLCASRTQDTSGNTIYFGEGSWLTVV.